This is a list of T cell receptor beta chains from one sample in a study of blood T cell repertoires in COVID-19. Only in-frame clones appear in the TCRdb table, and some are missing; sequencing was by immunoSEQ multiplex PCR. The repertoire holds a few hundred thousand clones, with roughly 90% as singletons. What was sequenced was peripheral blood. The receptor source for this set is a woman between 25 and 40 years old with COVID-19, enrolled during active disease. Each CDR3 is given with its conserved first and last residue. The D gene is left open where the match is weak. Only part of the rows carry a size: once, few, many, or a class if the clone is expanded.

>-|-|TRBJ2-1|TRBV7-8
TGTGCCAGCAGCTGGGGACTCTCGGATGGGTTCTTC
CASSWGLSDGFF
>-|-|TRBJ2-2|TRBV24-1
TGTGCCACCAGTGACTCCGCCAGGGGGGACGGGGAGCTGTTTTTT
CATSDSARGDGELFF
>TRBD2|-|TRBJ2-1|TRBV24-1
TGTGCCACCAGTGATCGCGGGGGAAATCACAATGAGCAGTTCTTC
CATSDRGGNHNEQFF
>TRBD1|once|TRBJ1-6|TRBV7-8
TGTGCCAGCAGCTCTCCCCGGGACAGGAATTCACCCCTCCACTTT
CASSSPRDRNSPLHF
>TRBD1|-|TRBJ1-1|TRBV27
TGTGCCGCCAAACAGGGGCTAGTGAGTACTGAAGCTTTCTTT
CAAKQGLVSTEAFF
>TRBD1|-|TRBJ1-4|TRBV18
TGTGCCAGCTCGGGACAGGGGGCGTCTAATGAAAAACTGTTTTTT
CASSGQGASNEKLFF
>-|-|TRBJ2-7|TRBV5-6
TGTGCCAGCAGCCCTCATGGAGTCCCCTACGAGCAGTACTTC
CASSPHGVPYEQYF
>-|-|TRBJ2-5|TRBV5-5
TGTGCCAGCAGCTTGGAGGTCAGCGGTGGGGAGACCCAGTACTTC
CASSLEVSGGETQYF
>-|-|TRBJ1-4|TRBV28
TGTGCCAGCAGTTTATTCTTTGCAGGAAATGAAAAACTGTTTTTT
CASSLFFAGNEKLFF
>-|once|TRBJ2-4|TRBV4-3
TGCGCCAGCAGCCAAGATAGGAGGGAGATGGCCAAAAACATTCAGTACTTC
CASSQDRREMAKNIQYF
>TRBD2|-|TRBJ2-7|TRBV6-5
TGTGCCAGCAGTTACTCGAAGCTAGCGGGAGTGGGCGAGCAGTACTTC
CASSYSKLAGVGEQYF
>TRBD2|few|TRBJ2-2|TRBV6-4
TGTGCCAGCAGTGACTCCGGGACTAGCGACACCGGGGAGCTGTTTTTT
CASSDSGTSDTGELFF
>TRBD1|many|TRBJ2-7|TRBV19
TGTGCCAGTAGTATTAGCGGACAGGGGACCTACGAGCAGTACTTC
CASSISGQGTYEQYF
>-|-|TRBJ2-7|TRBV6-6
TGTGCCAGCAGTTATCAGGCCGAGCAGTACTTC
CASSYQAEQYF
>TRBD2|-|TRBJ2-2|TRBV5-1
TGCGCCAGCAGCTTGGCGGATAGCGGGAGCGTTACCGGGGAGCTGTTTTTT
CASSLADSGSVTGELFF
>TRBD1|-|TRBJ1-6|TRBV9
TGTGCCAGCAGCGGCGGGACAGGGTATTCACCCCTCCACTTT
CASSGGTGYSPLHF